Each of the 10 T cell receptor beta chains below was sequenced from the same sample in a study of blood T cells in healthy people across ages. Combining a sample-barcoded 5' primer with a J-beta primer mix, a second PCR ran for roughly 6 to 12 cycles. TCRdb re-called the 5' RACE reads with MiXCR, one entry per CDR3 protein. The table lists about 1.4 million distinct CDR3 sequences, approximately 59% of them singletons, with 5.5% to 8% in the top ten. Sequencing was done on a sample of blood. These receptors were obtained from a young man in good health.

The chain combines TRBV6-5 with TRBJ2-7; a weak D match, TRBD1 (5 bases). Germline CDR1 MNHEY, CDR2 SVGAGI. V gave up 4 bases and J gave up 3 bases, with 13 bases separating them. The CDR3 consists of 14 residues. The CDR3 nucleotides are TGTGCCAGCAGTTTAACAGGAAAAAGCTACGAGCAGTACTTC. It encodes CASSLTGKSYEQYF.

CDR3 sequence (DNA): TGTGCCAGCAGTGTCCTCGTTCGGGGAAACACCATATATTTT. It encodes CASSVLVRGNTIYF. The gene calls are TRBV6-1 and TRBJ1-3, with D unresolved. Germline values: CDR1 MNHNS, CDR2 SASEGT. V lost 4 bases, J lost 4 bases, and 11 bases lay in between. The CDR3 is 14 amino acids.

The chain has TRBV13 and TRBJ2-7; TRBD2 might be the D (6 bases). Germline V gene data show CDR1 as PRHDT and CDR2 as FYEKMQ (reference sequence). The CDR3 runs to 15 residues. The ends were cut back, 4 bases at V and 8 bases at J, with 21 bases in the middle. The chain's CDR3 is CASSSDSRRGYKQYF. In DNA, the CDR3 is TGTGCCAGCAGCTCCGACAGCCGGAGGGGTTACAAGCAGTACTTC.

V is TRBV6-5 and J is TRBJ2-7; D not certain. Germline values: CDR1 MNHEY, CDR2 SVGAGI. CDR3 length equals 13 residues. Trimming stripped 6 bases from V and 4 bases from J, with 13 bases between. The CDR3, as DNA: TGTGCCAGCAGCCACAGACCTACTTACGAGCAGTACTTC. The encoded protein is CASSHRPTYEQYF.

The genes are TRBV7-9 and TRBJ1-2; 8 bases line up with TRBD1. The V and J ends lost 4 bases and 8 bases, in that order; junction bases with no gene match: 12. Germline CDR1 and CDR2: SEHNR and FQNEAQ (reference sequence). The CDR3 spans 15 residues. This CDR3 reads CASSSPTGEPEGYTF. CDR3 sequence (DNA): TGTGCCAGCAGCTCCCCGACAGGGGAACCGGAGGGCTACACCTTC.

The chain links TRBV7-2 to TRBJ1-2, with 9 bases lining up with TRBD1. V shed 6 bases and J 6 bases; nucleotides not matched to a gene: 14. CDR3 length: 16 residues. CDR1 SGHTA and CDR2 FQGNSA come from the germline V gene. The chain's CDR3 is CASSPTGTGTLDGYTF. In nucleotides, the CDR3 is TGTGCCAGCAGTCCAACCGGGACAGGGACATTGGATGGCTACACCTTC.

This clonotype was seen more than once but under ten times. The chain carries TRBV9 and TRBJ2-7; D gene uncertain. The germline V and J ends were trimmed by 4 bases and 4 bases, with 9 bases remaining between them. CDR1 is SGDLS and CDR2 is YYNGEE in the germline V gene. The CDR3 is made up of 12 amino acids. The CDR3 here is CASSKDGYEQYF. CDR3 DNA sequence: TGTGCCAGCAGCAAGGACGGATACGAGCAGTACTTC.

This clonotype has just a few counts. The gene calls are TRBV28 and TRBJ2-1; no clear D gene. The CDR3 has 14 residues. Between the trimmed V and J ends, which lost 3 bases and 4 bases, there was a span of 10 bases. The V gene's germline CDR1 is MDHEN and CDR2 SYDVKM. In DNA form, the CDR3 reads TGTGCCAGCAGTTTGAATGGGGTATACAATGAGCAGTTCTTC. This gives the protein CASSLNGVYNEQFF.

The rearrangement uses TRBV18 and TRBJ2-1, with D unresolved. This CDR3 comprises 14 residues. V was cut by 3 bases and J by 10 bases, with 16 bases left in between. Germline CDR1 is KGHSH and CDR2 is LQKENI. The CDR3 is CASSPGPNPMEQFF. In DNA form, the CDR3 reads TGTGCCAGCTCACCCGGGCCAAATCCCATGGAGCAGTTCTTC.

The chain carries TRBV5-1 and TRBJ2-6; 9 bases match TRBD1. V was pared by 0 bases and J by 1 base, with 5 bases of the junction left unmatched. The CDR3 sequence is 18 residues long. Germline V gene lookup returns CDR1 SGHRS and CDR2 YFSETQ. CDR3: CASSLEGQGFSGANVLTF. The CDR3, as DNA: TGCGCCAGCAGCTTGGAGGGACAGGGTTTTTCTGGGGCCAACGTCCTGACTTTC.